This T cell receptor beta chain was documented in a study of T cells after yellow fever vaccination. Template-switching 5'RACE yielded the TCR cDNA; a universal primer site and UMIs were added in the process. TCRdb redid the calling of the 5' RACE reads with MiXCR, one entry per CDR3 protein. The sample has about 340,000 distinct CDR3 sequences, around 12% seen once. Germline-derived CDR1 and CDR2 are DFQATT and SNEGSKA (reference sequence). The V end lost 5 bases, the J end lost 1 base, and 14 bases lay between the germline ends. There are 14 residues in the CDR3. This clonotype was found a few times. The antigen is unknown. Study findings and constraints: The study noted that FACS-sorted repertoires could contain abundant clonotypes contaminating from the bulk population. Though weaker, the secondary response peaked faster, on day 5 versus 15.

The material was CD4+ T cells sorted from PBMCs, obtained 15 days after the yellow fever booster vaccination. The chain links TRBV20-1 to TRBJ1-1; no clear D gene. This TCR was recovered from a young man who received the YFV17D yellow fever vaccine. CDR3: CSAVLGFWNTEAFF. DNA of the CDR3: TGCAGTGCTGTGCTTGGTTTTTGGAACACTGAAGCTTTCTTT.